This T cell receptor beta chain was sequenced in a study of neurological immune-mediated disorders. The length of the CDR3 is 14 residues. V was pared by 7 bases and J by 4 bases, with 5 bases of the junction left unmatched. CDR1 and CDR2 (germline): MDHEN, SYDVKM. Time point defined: longitudinal time-point 2. In this sample, this clonotype turned up many times. Using its own MiXCR run on the 5' RACE reads, TCRdb lists one record per CDR3 protein. The data hold some 87,000 distinct CDR3 sequences, with about 13% observed a single time. V is TRBV28 and J is TRBJ1-5; TRBD1 agrees at 9 bases. This receptor was identified in a female donor with HTLV-1-associated myelopathy (HAM/TSP). The sample consisted of PBMCs. Here the CDR3 DNA reads TGTGCCAGCACCCGGACAGGGGTAAATCAGCCCCAGCATTTT. It specifies CASTRTGVNQPQHF.